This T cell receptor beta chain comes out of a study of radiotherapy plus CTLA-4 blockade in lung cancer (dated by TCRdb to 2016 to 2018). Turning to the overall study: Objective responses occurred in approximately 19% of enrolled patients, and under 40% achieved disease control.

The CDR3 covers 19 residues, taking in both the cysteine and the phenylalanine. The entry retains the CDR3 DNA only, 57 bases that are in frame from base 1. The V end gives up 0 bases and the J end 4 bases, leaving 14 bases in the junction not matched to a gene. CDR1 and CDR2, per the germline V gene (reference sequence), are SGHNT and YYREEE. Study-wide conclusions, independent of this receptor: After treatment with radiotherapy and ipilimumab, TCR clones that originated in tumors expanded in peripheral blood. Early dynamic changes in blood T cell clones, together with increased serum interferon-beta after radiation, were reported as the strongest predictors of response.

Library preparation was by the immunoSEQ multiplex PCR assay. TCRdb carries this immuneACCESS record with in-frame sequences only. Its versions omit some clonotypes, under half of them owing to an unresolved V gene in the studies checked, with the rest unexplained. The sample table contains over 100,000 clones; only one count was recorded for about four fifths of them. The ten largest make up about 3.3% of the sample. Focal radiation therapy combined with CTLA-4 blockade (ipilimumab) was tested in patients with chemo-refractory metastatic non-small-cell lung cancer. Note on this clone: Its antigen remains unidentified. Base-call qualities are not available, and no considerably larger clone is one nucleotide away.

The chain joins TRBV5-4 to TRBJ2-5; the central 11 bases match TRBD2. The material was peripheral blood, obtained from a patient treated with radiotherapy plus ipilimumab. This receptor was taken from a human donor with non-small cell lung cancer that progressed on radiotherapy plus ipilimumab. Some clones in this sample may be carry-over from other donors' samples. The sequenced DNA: TGTGCCAGCAGCTTGGCCGAGCGAACTAGCGGGGGCCTGGGAGAGACCCAGTACTTC. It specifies CASSLAERTSGGLGETQYF.